This T cell receptor beta chain originates from a study of brain T cells in children with intractable seizures. Time point: blood from clinic visit 5 months post-surgery; TSC patient then seizure free. Surgery cases with the highest brain T cell transcript signatures were chosen for sequencing. Sequencing used immunoSEQ multiplex PCR; TCRdb keeps in-frame clones, though not all of them. The sample records hundreds of thousands of clones, over 90% being singletons. There are 14 residues in the CDR3. Germline CDR1 reads SGHRS; CDR2 reads YFSETQ. V lost 3 bases and J 3 bases, leaving 13 bases between the germline ends.

The chain joins TRBV5-1 to TRBJ2-7; possibly TRBD2 for D (5 bases). This specimen was peripheral blood, taken 4 to 6 months after surgery. The sequence derives from a boy under three years old with tuberous sclerosis and intractable seizures. Written as DNA, the CDR3 is TGCGCCAGCAGCTCCGCGAGAGGGCACTACGAGCAGTACTTC. It codes for CASSSARGHYEQYF.